This T cell receptor (beta chain) originates from a study of regulatory T cells in long-lasting Graves disease. The time point was: persistent/refractory GD, antithyroid drugs over 5 years with positive TRAb. Scientists built the TCR library using RNA that was extracted from PBMCs. In its sample, this clonotype was seen many times. The authors built TCR beta libraries using iRepertoire HTBI primers and Arm-PCR of CDR3 regions. TCRdb reprocessed the multiplex PCR reads via MiXCR and lists one record per CDR3 protein. The data show under 500,000 distinct CDR3 sequences, with roughly 20% seen just once and 7.8% held by the top ten. The germline V and J ends were trimmed by 4 bases and 0 bases, with 12 bases remaining between them. CDR1 KGHSH and CDR2 LQKENI come from the germline V gene. This CDR3 spans 15 amino acids.

The source of this sequence is a female donor with Graves disease. V and J are TRBV18 and TRBJ1-1; the D gene is possibly TRBD1 (6 bases). The sequencing used peripheral blood mononuclear cells (PBMCs), collected when the disease was refractory, from a patient treated with antithyroid drugs. In nucleotides, the CDR3 is TGTGCCAGCTCACGAGACAGGTTAATGAACACTGAAGCTTTCTTT. The encoded protein is CASSRDRLMNTEAFF.